This T cell receptor beta chain comes out of a study of blood T cell repertoires in COVID-19. Study in general: Acute-phase and convalescent COVID-19 samples originated in the United States, Italy and Spain. In each case, the material was cDNA or gDNA derived from T cells, B-cell-depleted T cells, or PBMCs.

The protocol was immunoSEQ multiplex PCR, while the TCRdb copy is restricted to in-frame clones and leaves out a portion. The top ten clones hold less than 45% of a sample with tens of thousands of clones, about 83% of them seen once. The CDR3 extends over 15 amino acids. Losses at the gene ends were 5 bases for V and 7 bases for J; bases not matched to a gene: 10. Germline-derived CDR1 and CDR2 are SGDLS and YYNGEE. This clonotype was obtained from a woman of 80 years or more with active or convalescent COVID-19. J is TRBJ2-1 and V is TRBV9, with TRBD1 identical over 9 bases. The specimen was peripheral blood. The CDR3 sequence: CASSEEDRGRNEQFF. For the CDR3, the DNA is TGTGCCAGCAGTGAAGAGGACAGGGGAAGGAATGAGCAGTTCTTC.